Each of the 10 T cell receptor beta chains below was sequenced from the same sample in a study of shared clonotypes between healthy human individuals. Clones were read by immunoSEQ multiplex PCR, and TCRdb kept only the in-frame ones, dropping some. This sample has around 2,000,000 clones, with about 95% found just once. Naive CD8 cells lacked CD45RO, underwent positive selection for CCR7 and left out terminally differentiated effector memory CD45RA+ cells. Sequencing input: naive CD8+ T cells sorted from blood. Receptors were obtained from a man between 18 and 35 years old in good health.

The CDR3 region has the DNA TGTGCCAGCAGTTTAAGATCAACCTACGAGCAGTACTTC. The encoded protein is CASSLRSTYEQYF. The V gene is TRBV27, the J gene TRBJ2-7; D is unresolved. Per germline, CDR1 MNHEY and CDR2 SMNVEV (reference sequence). V was trimmed by 2 bases and J by 2 bases, leaving 7 bases between them. CDR3 size: 13 residues.

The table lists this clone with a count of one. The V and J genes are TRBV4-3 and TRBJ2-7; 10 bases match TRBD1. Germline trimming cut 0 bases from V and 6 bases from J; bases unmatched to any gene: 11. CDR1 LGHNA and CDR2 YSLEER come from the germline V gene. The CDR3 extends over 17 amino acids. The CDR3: CASSQDRWDRGPTEQYF. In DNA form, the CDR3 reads TGCGCCAGCAGCCAAGATCGGTGGGACAGGGGCCCGACCGAGCAGTACTTC.

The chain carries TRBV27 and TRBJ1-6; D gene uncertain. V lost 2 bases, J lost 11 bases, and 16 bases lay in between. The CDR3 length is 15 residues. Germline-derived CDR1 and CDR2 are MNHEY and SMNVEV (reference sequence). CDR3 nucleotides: TGTGCCAGCAGTTTAACCGGACCCAAGGGTCCACCCCTCCACTTT. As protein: CASSLTGPKGPPLHF.

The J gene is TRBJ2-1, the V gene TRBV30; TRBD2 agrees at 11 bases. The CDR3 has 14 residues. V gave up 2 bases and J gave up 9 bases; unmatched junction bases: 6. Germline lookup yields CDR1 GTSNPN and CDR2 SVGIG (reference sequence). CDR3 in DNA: TGTGCCTGGAGTACGGGACTAGCGGTTATTGAGCAGTTCTTC. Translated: CAWSTGLAVIEQFF.

The CDR3 loop reads CASSQAPGGEKLFF. CDR3 sequence (DNA): TGCGCCAGCAGCCAAGCCCCAGGGGGAGAAAAACTGTTTTTT. The genes are TRBV4-1 and TRBJ1-4; 7 nucleotides align to TRBD1. Germline V gene data show CDR1 as MGHRA and CDR2 as YSYEKL. Unmatched junction bases numbered 4, after V lost 1 base and J lost 8 bases. This CDR3 contains 14 residues.

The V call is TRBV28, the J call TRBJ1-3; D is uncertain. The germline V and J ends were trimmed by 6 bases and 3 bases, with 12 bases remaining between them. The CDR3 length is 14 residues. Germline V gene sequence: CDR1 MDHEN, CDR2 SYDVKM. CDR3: CASSPGPGGNTIYF. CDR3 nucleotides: TGTGCCAGCAGCCCTGGGCCCGGTGGAAACACCATATATTTT. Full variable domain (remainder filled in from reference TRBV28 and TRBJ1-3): DVKVTQSSRYLVKRTGEKVFLECVQDMDHENMFWYRQDPGLGLRLIYFSYDVKMKEKGDIPEGYSVSREKKERFSLILESASTNQTSMYLCASSPGPGGNTIYFGEGSWLTVV.

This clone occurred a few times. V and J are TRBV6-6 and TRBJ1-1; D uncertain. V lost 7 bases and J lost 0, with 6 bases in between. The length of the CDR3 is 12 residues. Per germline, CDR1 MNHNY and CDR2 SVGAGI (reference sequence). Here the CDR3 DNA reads TGTGCCAGCACTATGATGAACACTGAAGCTTTCTTT. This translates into CASTMMNTEAFF.

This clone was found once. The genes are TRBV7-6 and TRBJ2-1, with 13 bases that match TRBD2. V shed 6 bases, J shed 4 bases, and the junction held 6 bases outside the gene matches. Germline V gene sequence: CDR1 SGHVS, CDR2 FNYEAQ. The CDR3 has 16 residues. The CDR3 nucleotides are TGTGCCAGCAGTTATGGACTAGCGGGAGCATACAATGAGCAGTTCTTC. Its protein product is CASSYGLAGAYNEQFF. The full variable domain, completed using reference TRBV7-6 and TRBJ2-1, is GAGVSQSPRYKVTKRGQDVALRCDPISGHVSLYWYRQALGQGPEFLTYFNYEAQQDKSGLPNDRFSAERPEGSISTLTIQRTEQRDSAMYRCASSYGLAGAYNEQFFGPGTRLTVL.

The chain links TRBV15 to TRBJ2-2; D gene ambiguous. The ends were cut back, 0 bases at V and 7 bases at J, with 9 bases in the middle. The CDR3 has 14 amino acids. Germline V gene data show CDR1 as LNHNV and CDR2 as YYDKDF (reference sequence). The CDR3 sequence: CATSRDLAGGELFF. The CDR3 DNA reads TGTGCCACCAGCAGAGATTTGGCAGGCGGGGAGCTGTTTTTT.

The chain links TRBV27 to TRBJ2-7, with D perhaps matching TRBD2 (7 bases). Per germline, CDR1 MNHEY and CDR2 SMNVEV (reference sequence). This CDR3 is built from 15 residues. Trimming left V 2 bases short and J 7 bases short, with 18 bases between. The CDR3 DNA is TGTGCCAGCAGTTTAGGCGGGGGCGGATCTTGGGAGCAGTACTTC. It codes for CASSLGGGGSWEQYF.